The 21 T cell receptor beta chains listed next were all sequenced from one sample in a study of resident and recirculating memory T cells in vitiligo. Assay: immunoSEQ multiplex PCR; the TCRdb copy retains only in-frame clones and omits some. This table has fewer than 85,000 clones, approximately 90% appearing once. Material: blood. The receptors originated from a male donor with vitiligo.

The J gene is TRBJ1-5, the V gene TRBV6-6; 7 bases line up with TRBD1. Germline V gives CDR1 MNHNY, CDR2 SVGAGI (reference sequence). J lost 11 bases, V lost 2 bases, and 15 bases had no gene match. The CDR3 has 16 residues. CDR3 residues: CASSYPPDRQLGAQHF. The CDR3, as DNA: TGTGCCAGCAGTTACCCCCCGGACAGGCAATTGGGGGCCCAGCATTTT.

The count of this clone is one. CDR3 sequence reads: CASSIGLAGISYEQYF. As DNA, the CDR3 is TGTGCCAGCAGCATTGGACTAGCGGGGATCTCCTACGAGCAGTACTTC. The chain joins TRBV5-6 to TRBJ2-7, with TRBD2 matching 12 bases. Per germline, CDR1 SGHDT and CDR2 YYEEEE. Germline trimming cut 4 bases from V and 0 bases from J; bases unmatched to any gene: 5. The CDR3 is 16 residues long.

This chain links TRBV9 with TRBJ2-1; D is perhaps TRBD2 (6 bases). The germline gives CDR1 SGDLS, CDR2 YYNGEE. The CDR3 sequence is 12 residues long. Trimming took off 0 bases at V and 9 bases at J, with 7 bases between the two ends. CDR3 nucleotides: TGTGCCAGCAGCGTAGTCGGGGGTGAGCAGTTCTTC. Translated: CASSVVGGEQFF.

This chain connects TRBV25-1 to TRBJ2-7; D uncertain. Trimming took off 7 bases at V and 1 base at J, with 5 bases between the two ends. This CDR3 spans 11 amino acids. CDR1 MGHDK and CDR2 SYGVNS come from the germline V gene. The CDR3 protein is CASTQSYEQYF. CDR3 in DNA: TGTGCCAGCACCCAGTCCTACGAGCAGTACTTC.

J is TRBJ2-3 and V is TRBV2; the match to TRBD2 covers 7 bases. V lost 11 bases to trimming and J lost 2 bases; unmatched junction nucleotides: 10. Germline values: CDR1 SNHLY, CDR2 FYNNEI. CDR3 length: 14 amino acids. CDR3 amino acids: CAGQAGLITDTQYF. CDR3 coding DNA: TGTGCCGGGCAGGCGGGACTAATCACAGATACGCAGTATTTT.

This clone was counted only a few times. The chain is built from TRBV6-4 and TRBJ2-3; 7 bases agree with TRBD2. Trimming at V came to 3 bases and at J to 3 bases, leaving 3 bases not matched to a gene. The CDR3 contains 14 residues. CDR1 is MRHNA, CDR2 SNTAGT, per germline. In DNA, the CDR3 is TGTGCCAGCAGTGAAGCGGGACTGACAGATACGCAGTATTTT. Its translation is CASSEAGLTDTQYF.

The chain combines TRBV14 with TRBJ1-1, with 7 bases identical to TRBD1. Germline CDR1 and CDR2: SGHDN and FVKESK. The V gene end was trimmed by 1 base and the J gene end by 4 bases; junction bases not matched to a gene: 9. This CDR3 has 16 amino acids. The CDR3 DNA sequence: TGTGCCAGCAGCCAAGCCGGGACAGTACTTGTCACTGAAGCTTTCTTT. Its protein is CASSQAGTVLVTEAFF.

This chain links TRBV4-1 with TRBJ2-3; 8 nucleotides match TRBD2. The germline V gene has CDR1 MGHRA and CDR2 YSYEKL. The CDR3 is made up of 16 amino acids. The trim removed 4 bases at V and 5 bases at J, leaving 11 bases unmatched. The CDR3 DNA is TGCGCCAGCAGCCGACCCCTGGGACTAGTGGGAGATACGCAGTATTTT. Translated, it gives CASSRPLGLVGDTQYF.

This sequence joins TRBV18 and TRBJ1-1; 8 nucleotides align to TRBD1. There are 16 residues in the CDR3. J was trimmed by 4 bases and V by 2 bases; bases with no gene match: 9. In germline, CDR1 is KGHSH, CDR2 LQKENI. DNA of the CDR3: TGTGCCAGCTCACCAGGGGCAGGGGGCCCCCCCACTGAAGCTTTCTTT. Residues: CASSPGAGGPPTEAFF. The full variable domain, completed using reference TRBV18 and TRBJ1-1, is NAGVMQNPRHLVRRRGQEARLRCSPMKGHSHVYWYRQLPEEGLKFMVYLQKENIIDESGMPKERFSAEFPKEGPSILRIQQVVRGDSAAYFCASSPGAGGPPTEAFFGQGTRLTVV.

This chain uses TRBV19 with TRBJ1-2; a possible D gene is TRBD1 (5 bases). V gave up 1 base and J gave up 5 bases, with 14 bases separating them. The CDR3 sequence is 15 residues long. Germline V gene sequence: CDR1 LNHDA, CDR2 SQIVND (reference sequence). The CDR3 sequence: CASSIVLGARYGYTF. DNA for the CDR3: TGTGCCAGTAGTATAGTTCTTGGGGCCAGATATGGCTACACCTTC.

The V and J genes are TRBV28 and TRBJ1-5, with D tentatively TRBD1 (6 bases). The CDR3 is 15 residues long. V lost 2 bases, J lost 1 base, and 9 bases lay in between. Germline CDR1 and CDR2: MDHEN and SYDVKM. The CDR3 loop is CASSLGGASNQPQHF. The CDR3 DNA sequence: TGTGCCAGCAGTTTAGGGGGGGCCAGCAATCAGCCCCAGCATTTT.

CDR3 loop: CASGGVGGNEQFF. The CDR3 coding sequence is TGTGCCAGCGGAGGGGTTGGAGGCAATGAGCAGTTCTTC. The chain links TRBV21-1 to TRBJ2-1; the D call of TRBD2 is as the table states it, not checked on the DNA. TRBV21-1 is termed a pseudogene. The CDR3 consists of 13 residues.

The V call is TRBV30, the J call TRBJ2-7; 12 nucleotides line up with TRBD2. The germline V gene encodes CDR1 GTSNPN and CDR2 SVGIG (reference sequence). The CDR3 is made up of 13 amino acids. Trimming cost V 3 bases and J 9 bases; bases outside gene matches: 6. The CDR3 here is CAWSLAGGPGQYF. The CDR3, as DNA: TGTGCCTGGAGCCTAGCGGGAGGGCCTGGGCAGTACTTC.

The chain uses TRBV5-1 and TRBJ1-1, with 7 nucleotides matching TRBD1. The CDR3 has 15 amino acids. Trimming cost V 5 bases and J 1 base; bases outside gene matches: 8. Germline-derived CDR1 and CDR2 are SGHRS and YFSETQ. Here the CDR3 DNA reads TGCGCCAGCAGTTGGGGGACAGCCTCGAACACTGAAGCTTTCTTT. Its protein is CASSWGTASNTEAFF. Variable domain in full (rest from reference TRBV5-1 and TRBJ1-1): KAGVTQTPRYLIKTRGQQVTLSCSPISGHRSVSWYQQTPGQGLQFLFEYFSETQRNKGNFPGRFSGRQFSNSRSEMNVSTLELGDSALYLCASSWGTASNTEAFFGQGTRLTVV.

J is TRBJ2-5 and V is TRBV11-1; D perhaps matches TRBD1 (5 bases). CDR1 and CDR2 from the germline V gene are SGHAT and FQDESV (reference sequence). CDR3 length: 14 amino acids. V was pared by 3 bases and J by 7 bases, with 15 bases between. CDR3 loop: CASSLGPGLGTQYF. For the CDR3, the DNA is TGTGCCAGCAGCTTGGGGCCCGGGTTGGGGACCCAGTACTTC. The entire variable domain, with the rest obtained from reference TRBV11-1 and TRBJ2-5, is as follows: EAEVAQSPRYKITEKSQAVAFWCDPISGHATLYWYRQILGQGPELLVQFQDESVVDDSQLPKDRFSAERLKGVDSTLKIQPAELGDSAMYLCASSLGPGLGTQYFGPGTRLLVL.

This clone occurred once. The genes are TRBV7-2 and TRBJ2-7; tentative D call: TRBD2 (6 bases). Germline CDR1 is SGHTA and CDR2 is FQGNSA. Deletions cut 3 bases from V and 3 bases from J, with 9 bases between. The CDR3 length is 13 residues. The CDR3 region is CASSFLGGYEQYF. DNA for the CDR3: TGTGCCAGCAGCTTCCTGGGAGGCTACGAGCAGTACTTC.

CDR3 residues: CASSLSRTGVPSEYGYTF. The CDR3 region has the DNA TGTGCCAGCAGTTTATCCCGGACAGGGGTCCCCTCGGAGTATGGCTACACCTTC. The chain links TRBV27 to TRBJ1-2; 9 nucleotides match TRBD1. The CDR3 length is 18 residues. V trimming: 0 bases; J trimming: 5 bases; junction bases outside the gene matches: 13. Germline CDR1 and CDR2: MNHEY and SMNVEV (reference sequence).

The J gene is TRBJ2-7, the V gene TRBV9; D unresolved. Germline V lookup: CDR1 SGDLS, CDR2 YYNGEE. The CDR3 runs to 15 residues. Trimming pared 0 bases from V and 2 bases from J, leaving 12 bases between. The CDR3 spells CASSVDGDFPYEQYF. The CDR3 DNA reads TGTGCCAGCAGCGTAGATGGAGATTTCCCCTACGAGCAGTACTTC.

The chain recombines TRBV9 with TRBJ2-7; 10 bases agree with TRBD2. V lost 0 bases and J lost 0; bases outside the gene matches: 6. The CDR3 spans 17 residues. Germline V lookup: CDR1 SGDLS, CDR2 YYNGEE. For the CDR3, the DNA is TGTGCCAGCAGCGTAGCACCGACTAGCGGGCCCTCCTACGAGCAGTACTTC. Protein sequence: CASSVAPTSGPSYEQYF.

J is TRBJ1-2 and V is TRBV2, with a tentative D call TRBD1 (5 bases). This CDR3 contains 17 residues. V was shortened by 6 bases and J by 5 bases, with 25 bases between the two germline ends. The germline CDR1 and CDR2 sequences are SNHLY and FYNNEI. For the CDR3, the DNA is TGTGCCAGCAGATGGGAGGGACGGATGGGGATCCTGTATGGCTACACCTTC. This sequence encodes CASRWEGRMGILYGYTF.

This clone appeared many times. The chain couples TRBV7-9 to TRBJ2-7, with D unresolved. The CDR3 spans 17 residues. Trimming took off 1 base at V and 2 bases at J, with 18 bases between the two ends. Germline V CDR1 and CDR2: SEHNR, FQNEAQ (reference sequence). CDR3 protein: CASSLGLGGASAYEQYF. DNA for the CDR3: TGTGCCAGCAGCTTAGGGCTCGGCGGTGCTTCCGCCTACGAGCAGTACTTC.